This T cell receptor beta chain is drawn from a study of blood T cell repertoires in COVID-19. The wider study: Sites in the United States, Italy and Spain provided acute and convalescent COVID-19 samples. Sources were T cells, B-cell-depleted T cells, or PBMCs; the material itself was cDNA or gDNA.

The germline V gene has CDR1 SGHDT and CDR2 YYEEEE. There are 16 residues in the CDR3. V lost 1 base and J 0 bases, leaving 13 bases between the germline ends. Seattle researchers signed up patients amid active infection and tracked them longitudinally. In the original processing: Estimation of nucleated cell counts relied on the amplification of reference gene primers. Assay: immunoSEQ multiplex PCR; the TCRdb copy retains only in-frame clones and omits some. V and J calls plus clone size are reproduced from that table; the DNA served to infer D and trimming. The table has over 150,000 clones, around 85% seen once. A single count supports this clone.

The source material was peripheral blood. The clonotype was recovered from a man between 60 and 75 years old with COVID-19, enrolled during active disease. The V gene is TRBV5-6, the J gene TRBJ1-1, with D possibly being TRBD1 (6 bases). CDR3 loop: CASSLWAGVMNTEAFF. The CDR3 DNA reads TGTGCCAGCAGCTTGTGGGCAGGGGTTATGAACACTGAAGCTTTCTTT.